These T cell receptor beta chains were read from a single sample in a study of kidney transplant recipient with SARS-CoV-2 infection. One entry per CDR3 protein, called by TCRdb with MiXCR from the reads. The sample shows 200,000 to 300,000 distinct CDR3 sequences, under 30% of them seen only once. This specimen was a blood sample, taken at baseline and between days 110 and 120 from a kidney transplant recipient. Receptors were obtained from a male patient aged 25-45 years who had COVID-19 and was a kidney transplant recipient. Some T cells may trace back to the graft donor. CDR3s include the opening cysteine and the closing phenylalanine or tryptophan. D genes are given only for firm matches. Rows give clone size only sometimes, using once, few, many, or a class for an expanded clone.

>TRBV30|TRBJ1-6|.|many
CAWSGGLDNSPLHF
TGTGCCTGGAGTGGAGGGTTAGATAATTCACCCCTCCACTTT
>TRBV10-3|TRBJ2-3|TRBD2|few
CAISTLAGEGTDTQYF
TGTGCCATCAGTACATTAGCGGGAGAGGGCACAGATACGCAGTATTTT
>TRBV4-1|TRBJ1-2|.|many
CASSQGGVLYGYTF
TGCGCCAGCAGCCAAGGCGGGGTCCTCTATGGCTACACCTTC
>TRBV29-1|TRBJ2-1|TRBD2|few
CSVGLASYNEQFF
TGCAGCGTTGGACTAGCGTCCTACAATGAGCAGTTCTTC
>TRBV13|TRBJ2-1|.|.
CASSWQKRDTQFF
TGTGCCAGCAGCTGGCAAAAACGGGACACGCAGTTCTTC
>TRBV5-6|TRBJ1-2|.|.
CASTRDNSRKTYGYTF
TGTGCCAGCACTCGTGACAATAGTCGAAAGACCTATGGCTACACCTTC
>TRBV15|TRBJ2-3|.|.
CATSRDLHVSLTDTQYF
TGTGCCACCAGCAGAGATCTGCACGTGTCGCTCACAGATACGCAGTATTTT
>TRBV5-1|TRBJ2-2|TRBD2|many
CASSLPAGGQIGELFF
TGCGCCAGCAGCTTGCCAGCGGGAGGGCAAATCGGGGAGCTGTTTTTT
>TRBV24-1|TRBJ2-1|TRBD2|many
CATSETGTSRHEQFF
TGTGCCACCAGTGAAACCGGGACTAGCCGCCATGAGCAGTTCTTC
>TRBV30|TRBJ1-3|.|many
CAWSRGPNSGNTIYF
TGTGCCTGGAGTAGGGGACCGAACTCTGGAAACACCATATATTTT
>TRBV6-4|TRBJ1-2|.|many
CASSCRSSHGKTYGYTF
TGTGCCAGCAGTTGTCGCTCCTCACACGGAAAGACCTATGGCTACACCTTC
>TRBV24-1|TRBJ2-1|TRBD2|many
CATSASGRNSYNEQFF
TGTGCCACCAGTGCCAGCGGGAGAAACTCCTACAATGAGCAGTTCTTC
>TRBV4-3|TRBJ2-7|.|many
CASSQEASGDYEQYF
TGCGCCAGCAGCCAAGAGGCTTCCGGGGACTACGAGCAGTACTTC
>TRBV3-2|TRBJ2-7|.|many
CASRGTWGEQYF
TGTGCCAGCAGGGGAACCTGGGGCGAGCAGTACTTC
>TRBV19|TRBJ1-2|TRBD1|few
CASKSFGTGESGYTF
TGTGCCAGTAAATCGTTCGGGACAGGGGAAAGCGGCTACACCTTC
>TRBV4-2|TRBJ1-2|.|.
CASSKAFKGRKTYGYTF
TGTGCCAGCAGCAAAGCATTCAAAGGTCGAAAGACCTATGGCTACACCTTC
>TRBV5-4|TRBJ1-2|.|many
CASVANVPGKTYGYTF
TGTGCCAGCGTTGCTAACGTACCAGGAAAGACCTATGGCTACACCTTC
>TRBV19|TRBJ2-3|TRBD2|few
CASSSSGRAGDTQYF
TGTGCCAGTAGTTCTAGCGGGAGGGCCGGTGATACGCAGTATTTT
>TRBV7-7|TRBJ1-2|.|many
CASSFRGKCRKTYGYTF
TGTGCCAGCAGCTTCCGCGGTAAGTGCCGAAAGACCTATGGCTACACCTTC
>TRBV2|TRBJ1-2|TRBD1|many
CASSPTGNYGYTF
TGTGCCAGCAGTCCGACAGGGAACTATGGCTACACCTTC
>TRBV16|TRBJ1-2|TRBD1|many
CASSQGTGESWNYGYTF
TGTGCCAGCAGCCAAGGGACAGGGGAATCGTGGAACTATGGCTACACCTTC
>TRBV11-3|TRBJ2-1|TRBD2|many
CASSPRLAGANEQFF
TGTGCCAGCAGCCCAAGACTAGCGGGAGCCAATGAGCAGTTCTTC
>TRBV12-3/TRBV12-4|TRBJ2-1|TRBD2|many
CATRGLAGIRGEQFF
TGTGCCACCCGGGGACTAGCGGGAATACGGGGTGAGCAGTTCTTC
>TRBV11-3|TRBJ1-2|.|many
CASSVHYDLGKTYGYTF
TGTGCCAGCAGCGTACACTACGATCTCGGAAAGACCTATGGCTACACCTTC
>TRBV6-2/TRBV6-3|TRBJ1-2|.|once
CASNGAACIGKTYGYTF
TGTGCCAGCAATGGTGCTGCCTGCATCGGAAAGACCTATGGCTACACCTTC
>TRBV5-6|TRBJ2-7|.|many
CASGGTYEQYF
TGTGCCAGCGGAGGGACCTACGAGCAGTACTTC
>TRBV12-3/TRBV12-4|TRBJ2-1|TRBD2|few
CASSLSGISYNEQFF
TGTGCCAGCAGTTTGAGCGGGATCTCCTACAATGAGCAGTTCTTC
>TRBV6-5|TRBJ2-7|.|few
CASSSYVGANEQYF
TGTGCCAGCAGTTCTTATGTTGGGGCCAACGAGCAGTACTTC
>TRBV6-8|TRBJ2-7|.|.
CASSPVEAYEQYF
TGTGCCAGCAGCCCGGTTGAAGCCTACGAGCAGTACTTC
>TRBV6-6|TRBJ1-3|.|many
CASSYHAGAGNTIYF
TGTGCCAGCAGTTACCACGCAGGGGCTGGAAACACCATATATTTT
>TRBV3-1|TRBJ1-2|.|many
CASSSNRTLRKTYGYTF
TGTGCCAGCAGCAGTAACCGCACCCTTCGAAAGACCTATGGCTACACCTTC
>TRBV5-1|TRBJ2-3|TRBD2|few
CASSFNREGTDTQYF
TGCGCCAGCAGCTTTAACCGGGAGGGCACAGATACGCAGTATTTT
>TRBV28|TRBJ2-6|.|many
CASRTPGWVLTF
TGTGCCAGCAGGACCCCCGGGTGGGTCCTGACTTTC
>TRBV19|TRBJ2-7|.|many
CASGGTSGFEQYF
TGTGCCAGTGGAGGGACGTCTGGATTCGAGCAGTACTTC
>TRBV12-3/TRBV12-4|TRBJ1-6|TRBD1|many
CASSADRGINSPLHF
TGTGCCAGCAGTGCGGACAGGGGAATTAATTCACCCCTCCACTTT
>TRBV7-4|TRBJ1-2|.|many
CASSSLRSARKTYGYTF
TGTGCCAGCAGCAGCTTGCGTTCAGCTCGAAAGACCTATGGCTACACCTTC
>TRBV11-2|TRBJ1-5|TRBD1|many
CASSSDRGGNQPQHF
TGTGCCAGCAGCTCCGACAGGGGCGGAAATCAGCCCCAGCATTTT
>TRBV7-6|TRBJ1-2|.|many
CASSKWLESRKTYGYTF
TGTGCCAGCAGCAAGTGGCTTGAATCTCGAAAGACCTATGGCTACACCTTC
>TRBV6-5|TRBJ2-1|.|many
CASSELGGGSYNEQFF
TGTGCCAGCAGTGAATTAGGGGGGGGTTCCTACAATGAGCAGTTCTTC
>TRBV9|TRBJ2-3|.|.
CASSVQGRTDTQYF
TGTGCCAGCAGCGTACAGGGAAGAACAGATACGCAGTATTTT
>TRBV6-2/TRBV6-3|TRBJ1-2|.|many
CASSRDGCIGKTYGYTF
TGTGCCAGCAGTCGCGACGGCTGCATCGGAAAGACCTATGGCTACACCTTC
>TRBV4-1|TRBJ2-4|TRBD1|once
CASSQTGTGELLAKNIQYF
TGCGCCAGCAGCCAGACCGGGACAGGGGAGCTCCTAGCCAAAAACATTCAGTACTTC
>TRBV7-2|TRBJ1-2|.|many
CASSQPIRDGKTYGYTF
TGTGCCAGCAGCCAGCCCATCAGAGACGGAAAGACCTATGGCTACACCTTC
>TRBV11-2|TRBJ1-3|.|many
CASSPRPDGNTIYF
TGTGCCAGCAGCCCCCGACCCGACGGCAACACCATATATTTT
>TRBV19|TRBJ2-1|TRBD2|.
CASSTRGGTYNEQFF
TGTGCCAGTAGTACGCGGGGGGGCACCTACAATGAGCAGTTCTTC
>TRBV20-1|TRBJ2-7|TRBD2|many
CSASGRAHEQYF
TGCAGTGCTAGCGGGAGGGCCCACGAGCAGTACTTC
>TRBV12-5|TRBJ1-2|.|many
CASGRPALQGKTYGYTF
TGTGCTAGTGGTAGACCTGCTTTGCAGGGAAAGACCTATGGCTACACCTTC
>TRBV6-5|TRBJ1-1|.|many
CASSYGTYTEAFF
TGTGCCAGCAGTTACGGTACCTACACTGAAGCTTTCTTT